This T cell receptor beta chain was found in a study of cytomegalovirus exposure and HLA in healthy donors. On the study more broadly: Earlier, 150 million to 200 million T cells were analyzed, and over 95 million unique TCR beta sequences were found among them. Whole-study results and caveats: Cytomegalovirus association was listed for about 180 TCR beta chains.

Concerning this clone itself: The target antigen is unknown.

Germline values: CDR1 SSHAT, CDR2 FNYEAQ (reference sequence). The CDR3 has 16 amino acids. J gave up 4 bases and V 1 base, and 2 bases lay outside the gene matches. Researchers ran the PCR with 60 Vbeta and 13 Jbeta primers. This table comes from immunoSEQ multiplex PCR, and its TCRdb copy is limited to in-frame clones, with some not included. Of 35,000 to 45,000 clones in the sample, roughly 47% were seen once. The chain joins TRBV7-7 to TRBJ2-1, with 12 nucleotides matching TRBD2. The source of this sequence is a human donor in good health. The specimen was PBMCs. CDR3 DNA: TGTGCCAGCAGCTTAGATGGGACTAGCGGGTACAATGAGCAGTTCTTC. This gives the protein CASSLDGTSGYNEQFF. The variable domain in full, with the rest retrieved from reference TRBV7-7 and TRBJ2-1, is GAGVSQSPRYKVTKRGQDVTLRCDPISSHATLYWYQQALGQGPEFLTYFNYEAQPDKSGLPSDRFSAERPEGSISTLTIQRTEQRDSAMYRCASSLDGTSGYNEQFFGPGTRLTVL.